This T cell receptor beta chain is drawn from a study of OX40 agonist ivuxolimab in advanced cancers. About the study: Ivuxolimab doses were 0.01, 0.1, 0.3, 1.5, 3 or 10 mg/kg every 2 weeks.

TCRdb's copy holds only in-frame clones and misses some; the assay was immunoSEQ multiplex PCR. The table records some 41,000 clones, about 87% of them present only once. Autoimmune disease history or systemic immunosuppression meant exclusion. The sequence was obtained from an adult with an advanced solid tumor such as melanoma, head and neck, liver or kidney cancer. Specimen: CD4+ or CD8+ T cells sorted from blood, collected in a trial of the OX40 agonist ivuxolimab.

The CDR3 reads CASSETSGRLGELFF. The CDR3 bases are TGTGCCAGCAGTGAGACTAGCGGGAGGCTTGGGGAGCTGTTTTTT. V and J are TRBV27 and TRBJ2-2, with 13 bases lining up with TRBD2. The length of the CDR3 is 15 residues. Germline-derived CDR1 and CDR2 are MNHEY and SMNVEV (reference sequence). V was clipped by 5 bases and J by 8 bases; unmatched bases: 5.